This T cell receptor (beta chain) was captured in a study of T cell responses to AZD1222 COVID-19 vaccine. Whole-study findings and limits: Variant regions that are unmutated are reportedly the target of nearly half of spike-specific TCRs. White British people made up most donors, females outnumbered males, and clonal diversity was possibly underestimated.

Points on this clone: No antigen is known for it.

The germline V gene has CDR1 LGHDT and CDR2 YNNKEL (reference sequence). The CDR3 covers 16 residues. Germline trimming cut 0 bases from V and 7 bases from J; bases unmatched to any gene: 6. Assay: immunoSEQ multiplex PCR; the TCRdb copy retains only in-frame clones and omits some. The table lists tens of thousands of clones, 85% to 90% of them singletons. Specimen: peripheral blood, collected on day 0 of AZD1222 vaccination. The receptor was isolated from an adult in good health. The V and J genes are TRBV3-1 (or the pseudogene TRBV3-2) and TRBJ1-2, with 12 bases that match TRBD1. The CDR3 loop reads CASSQDAGTGGSGYTF. DNA of the CDR3: TGTGCCAGCAGCCAAGATGCCGGGACAGGGGGCTCTGGCTACACCTTC.